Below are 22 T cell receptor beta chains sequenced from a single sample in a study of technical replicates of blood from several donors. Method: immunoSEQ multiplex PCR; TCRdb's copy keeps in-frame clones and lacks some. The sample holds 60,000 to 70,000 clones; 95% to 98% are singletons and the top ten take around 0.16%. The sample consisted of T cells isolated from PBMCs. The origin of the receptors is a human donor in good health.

For the CDR3, the DNA is TGTGCCAGCAGGATGGAGACAGGGGGGTCCAATGAGCAGTTCTTC. Translation: CASRMETGGSNEQFF. The rearrangement joins TRBV5-5 to TRBJ2-1; 9 bases align to TRBD1. The germline CDR1 and CDR2 sequences are SGHKS and YYEKEE (reference sequence). This CDR3 region has 15 residues. Trimming cost V 5 bases and J 6 bases; bases outside gene matches: 9.

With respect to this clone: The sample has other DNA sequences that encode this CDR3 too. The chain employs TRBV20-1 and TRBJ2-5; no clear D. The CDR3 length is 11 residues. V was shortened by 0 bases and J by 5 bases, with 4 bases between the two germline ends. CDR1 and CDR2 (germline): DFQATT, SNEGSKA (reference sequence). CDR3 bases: TGCAGTGCTAGAGACCGGGAGACCCAGTACTTC. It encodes CSARDRETQYF.

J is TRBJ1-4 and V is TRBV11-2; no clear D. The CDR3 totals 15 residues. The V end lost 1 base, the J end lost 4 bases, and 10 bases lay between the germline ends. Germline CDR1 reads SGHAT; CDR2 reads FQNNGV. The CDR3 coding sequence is TGTGCCAGCAGCTTAGTCTTTGGACTTAATGAAAAACTGTTTTTT. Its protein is CASSLVFGLNEKLFF. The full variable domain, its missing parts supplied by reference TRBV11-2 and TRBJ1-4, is EAGVAQSPRYKIIEKRQSVAFWCNPISGHATLYWYQQILGQGPKLLIQFQNNGVVDDSQLPKDRFSAERLKGVDSTLKIQPAKLEDSAVYLCASSLVFGLNEKLFFGSGTQLSVL.

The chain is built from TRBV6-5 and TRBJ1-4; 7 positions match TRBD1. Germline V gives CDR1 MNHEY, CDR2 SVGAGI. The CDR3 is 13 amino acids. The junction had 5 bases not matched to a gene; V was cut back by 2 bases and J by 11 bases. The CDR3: CASSYRDRDKLFF. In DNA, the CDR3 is TGTGCCAGCAGTTACCGAGACAGGGATAAACTGTTTTTT.

The CDR3 DNA reads as TGTGCCAGCAGTTCTCCGGGGCGGGGCCAGCAGTTCTTC. Translating gives CASSSPGRGQQFF. The chain combines TRBV6-5 with TRBJ2-1, with D perhaps matching TRBD2 (6 bases). CDR3 size: 13 residues. V lost 4 bases and J 11 bases, leaving 15 bases between the germline ends. Germline CDR1 reads MNHEY; CDR2 reads SVGAGI.

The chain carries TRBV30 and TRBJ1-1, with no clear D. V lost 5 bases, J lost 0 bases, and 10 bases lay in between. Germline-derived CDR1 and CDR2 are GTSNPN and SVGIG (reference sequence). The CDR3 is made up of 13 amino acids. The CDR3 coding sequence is TGTGCCTGGGGGCCCGATATGAACACTGAAGCTTTCTTT. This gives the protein CAWGPDMNTEAFF.

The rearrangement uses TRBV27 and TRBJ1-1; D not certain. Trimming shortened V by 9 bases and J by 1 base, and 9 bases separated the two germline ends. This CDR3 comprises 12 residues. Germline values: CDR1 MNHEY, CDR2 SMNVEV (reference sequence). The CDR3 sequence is CASKAANTEAFF. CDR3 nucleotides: TGTGCCAGTAAAGCTGCGAACACTGAAGCTTTCTTT.

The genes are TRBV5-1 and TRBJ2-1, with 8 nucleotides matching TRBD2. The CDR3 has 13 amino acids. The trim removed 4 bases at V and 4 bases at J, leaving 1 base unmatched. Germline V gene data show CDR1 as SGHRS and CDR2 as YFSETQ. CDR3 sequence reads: CASSVAGYNEQFF. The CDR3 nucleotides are TGCGCCAGCAGCGTAGCGGGGTACAATGAGCAGTTCTTC.

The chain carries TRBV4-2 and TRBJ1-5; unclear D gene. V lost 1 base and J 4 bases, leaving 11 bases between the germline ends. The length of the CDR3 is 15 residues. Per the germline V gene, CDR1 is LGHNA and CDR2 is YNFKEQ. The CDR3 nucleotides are TGTGCCAGCAGCCAAGTACTACTGAATAATCAGCCCCAGCATTTT. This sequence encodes CASSQVLLNNQPQHF.

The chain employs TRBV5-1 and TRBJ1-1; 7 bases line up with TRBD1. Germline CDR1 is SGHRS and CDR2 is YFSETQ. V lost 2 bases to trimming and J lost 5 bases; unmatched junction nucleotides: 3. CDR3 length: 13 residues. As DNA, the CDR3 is TGCGCCAGCAGCTTAGGGGGCGAGACTGAAGCTTTCTTT. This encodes CASSLGGETEAFF.

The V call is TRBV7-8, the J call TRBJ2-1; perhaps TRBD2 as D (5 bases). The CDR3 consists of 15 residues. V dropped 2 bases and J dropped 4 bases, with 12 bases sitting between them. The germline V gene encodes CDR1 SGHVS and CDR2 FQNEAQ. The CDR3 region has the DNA TGTGCCAGCAGCTTACAGGTCACGGGATACAATGAGCAGTTCTTC. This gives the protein CASSLQVTGYNEQFF.

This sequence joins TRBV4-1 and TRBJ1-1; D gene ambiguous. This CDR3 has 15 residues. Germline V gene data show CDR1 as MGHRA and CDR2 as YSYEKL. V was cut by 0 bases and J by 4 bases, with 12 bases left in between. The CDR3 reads CASSQDYSGSTEAFF. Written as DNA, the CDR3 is TGCGCCAGCAGCCAAGATTACTCAGGCTCCACTGAAGCTTTCTTT.

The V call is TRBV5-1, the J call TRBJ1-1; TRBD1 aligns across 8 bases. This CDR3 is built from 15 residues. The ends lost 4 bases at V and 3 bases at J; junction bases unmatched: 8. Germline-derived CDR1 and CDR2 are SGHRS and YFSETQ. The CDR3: CASSTEQGGYTEAFF. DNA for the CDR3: TGCGCCAGCAGCACTGAACAGGGGGGGTACACTGAAGCTTTCTTT.

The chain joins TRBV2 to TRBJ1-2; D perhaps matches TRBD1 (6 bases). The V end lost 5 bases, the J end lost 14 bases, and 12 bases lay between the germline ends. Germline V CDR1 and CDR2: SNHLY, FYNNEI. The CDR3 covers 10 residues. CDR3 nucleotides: TGTGCCAGCAGTAGGACAGCTCGGACCTTC. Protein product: CASSRTARTF.

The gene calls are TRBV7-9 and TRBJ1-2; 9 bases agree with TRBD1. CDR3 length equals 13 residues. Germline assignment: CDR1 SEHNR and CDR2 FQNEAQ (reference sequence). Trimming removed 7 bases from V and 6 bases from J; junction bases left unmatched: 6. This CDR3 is CASNDRGIDGYTF. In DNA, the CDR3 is TGTGCCAGCAACGACAGGGGGATCGATGGCTACACCTTC.

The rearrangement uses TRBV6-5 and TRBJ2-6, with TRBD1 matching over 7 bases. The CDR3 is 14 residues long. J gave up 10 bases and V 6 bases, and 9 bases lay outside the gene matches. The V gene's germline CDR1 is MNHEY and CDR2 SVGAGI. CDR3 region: CASRETGLENVLTF. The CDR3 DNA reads TGTGCCAGCAGGGAGACAGGGCTTGAAAACGTCCTGACTTTC.

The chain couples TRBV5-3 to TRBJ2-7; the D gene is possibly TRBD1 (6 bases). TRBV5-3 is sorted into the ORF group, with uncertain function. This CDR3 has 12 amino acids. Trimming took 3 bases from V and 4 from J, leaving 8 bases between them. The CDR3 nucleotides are TGTGCCAGAAGCTCCAGGGGTTACGAGCAGTACTTC. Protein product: CARSSRGYEQYF.

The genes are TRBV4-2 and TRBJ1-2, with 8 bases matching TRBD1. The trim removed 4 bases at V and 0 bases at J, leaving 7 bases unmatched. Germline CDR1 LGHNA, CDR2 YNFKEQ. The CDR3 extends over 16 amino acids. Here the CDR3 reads CASSRPTGEPNYGYTF. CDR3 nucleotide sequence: TGTGCCAGCAGCCGGCCGACAGGGGAACCTAACTATGGCTACACCTTC.

Here the CDR3 DNA reads TGTGCCAGCAGCCCTACCGGGACAGGGCCCTTTTACTATGGCTACACCTTC. Protein: CASSPTGTGPFYYGYTF. This chain uses TRBV7-9 with TRBJ1-2, with 9 bases fitting TRBD1. This CDR3 region has 17 residues. V lost 5 bases to trimming and J lost 3 bases; unmatched junction nucleotides: 13. Germline V gives CDR1 SEHNR, CDR2 FQNEAQ (reference sequence).

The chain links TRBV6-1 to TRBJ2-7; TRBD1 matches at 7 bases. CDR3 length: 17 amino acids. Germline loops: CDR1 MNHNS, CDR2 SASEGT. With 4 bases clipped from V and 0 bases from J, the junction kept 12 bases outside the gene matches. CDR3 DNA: TGTGCCAGCAGTGTCCGCCACGACAGGGTTATCTCCTACGAGCAGTACTTC. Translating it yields CASSVRHDRVISYEQYF.

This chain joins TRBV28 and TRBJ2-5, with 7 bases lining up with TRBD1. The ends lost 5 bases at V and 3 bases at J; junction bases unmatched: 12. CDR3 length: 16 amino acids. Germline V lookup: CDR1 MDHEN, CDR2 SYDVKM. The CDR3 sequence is CASSRIGTASEETQYF. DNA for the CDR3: TGTGCCAGCAGTAGAATCGGGACAGCCTCTGAAGAGACCCAGTACTTC.

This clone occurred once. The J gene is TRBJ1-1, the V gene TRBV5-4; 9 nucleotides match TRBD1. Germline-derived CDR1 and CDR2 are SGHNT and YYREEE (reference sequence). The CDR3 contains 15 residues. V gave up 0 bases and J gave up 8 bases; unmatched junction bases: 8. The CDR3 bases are TGTGCCAGCAGCTTGGGTTGGGGGACAGGGATCGAAGCTTTCTTT. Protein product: CASSLGWGTGIEAFF. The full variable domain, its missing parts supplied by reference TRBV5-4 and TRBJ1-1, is ETGVTQSPTHLIKTRGQQVTLRCSSQSGHNTVSWYQQALGQGPQFIFQYYREEENGRGNFPPRFSGLQFPNYSSELNVNALELDDSALYLCASSLGWGTGIEAFFGQGTRLTVV.